These T cell receptor beta chains were read from a single sample in a study of beta chain features in type 1 diabetes. The method was immunoSEQ multiplex PCR; TCRdb's version includes in-frame clones alone and lacks a portion of them. The sample lists around 250,000 clones, roughly 20% occurring once. The sequenced material came from naive CD4+ T cells from blood. The receptor source for this set is a woman aged 40 to 50 with type 1 diabetes. CDR3s include the opening cysteine and the closing phenylalanine or tryptophan. The order of the fields is CDR3 DNA, CDR3 protein, clone size, D gene, J gene, V gene. The D gene is left open where the match is weak. The size of a clone is reported for some rows only, either as once, few or many, or as a class for expanded clones.

DNA: TGTGCCAGCAGCGTTCATAGTGACAATGAGCAGTTCTTC
CDR3: CASSVHSDNEQFF
size: NA
D: NA
J: TRBJ2-1
V: TRBV9

DNA: TGTGCCAGCAGTGAATCGGCAGGGCGGGGCACTGAAGCTTTCTTT
CDR3: CASSESAGRGTEAFF
size: NA
D: NA
J: TRBJ1-1
V: TRBV25-1

DNA: TGCGCCAGCAGTACCGGACAGGAAGGTATCGACTACGAGCAGTACTTC
CDR3: CASSTGQEGIDYEQYF
size: NA
D: TRBD1
J: TRBJ2-7
V: TRBV5-1

DNA: TGTGCCAGCAGTTACTCGGCCGACAGGGCCCACGAGCAGTACTTC
CDR3: CASSYSADRAHEQYF
size: NA
D: TRBD1
J: TRBJ2-7
V: TRBV6-5

DNA: TGCGCCCCTGAGTCCACCGGGGAGCTGTTTTTT
CDR3: CAPESTGELFF
size: few
D: NA
J: TRBJ2-2
V: TRBV5-1

DNA: TGTGCCAGCAGCCCCAACAGGGGAACGAACACCGGGGAGCTGTTTTTT
CDR3: CASSPNRGTNTGELFF
size: NA
D: TRBD1
J: TRBJ2-2
V: TRBV28

DNA: TGTGCCAGCAGCGCAGACACAGATACGCAGTATTTT
CDR3: CASSADTDTQYF
size: few
D: NA
J: TRBJ2-3
V: TRBV9

DNA: TGTGCCTGGAACCCCGGACAGGTTGGGGAGACCCAGTACTTC
CDR3: CAWNPGQVGETQYF
size: few
D: TRBD1
J: TRBJ2-5
V: TRBV30

DNA: TGTGCCACCAGCAGACCCTACGGACGGGGGAGCTCTGGGGCCAACGTCCTGACTTTC
CDR3: CATSRPYGRGSSGANVLTF
size: NA
D: NA
J: TRBJ2-6
V: TRBV15

DNA: TGTGCCAGCAGTTACACAGCGAACACCGGGGAGCTGTTTTTT
CDR3: CASSYTANTGELFF
size: few
D: NA
J: TRBJ2-2
V: TRBV6-5

DNA: TGCGCCAGCAGCTTCGACGACAGGAACTATGGCTACACCTTC
CDR3: CASSFDDRNYGYTF
size: NA
D: NA
J: TRBJ1-2
V: TRBV5-1

DNA: TGTGCCAGCAGCTTAACGTCGAGCGATGAGCAGTTCTTC
CDR3: CASSLTSSDEQFF
size: NA
D: NA
J: TRBJ2-1
V: TRBV7-3

DNA: TGTGCCAGCAGCATCCTAGCGGACAATGAGCAGTTCTTC
CDR3: CASSILADNEQFF
size: few
D: TRBD2
J: TRBJ2-1
V: TRBV9

DNA: TGCGCCAGGAACCGGGGGGCGCGCGGGATCTTC
CDR3: CARNRGARGIF
size: few
D: NA
J: TRBJ2-1
V: TRBV23-1

DNA: TGCGCCAGCAGCTATACAGGGGCGGGCAATCAGCCCCAGCATTTT
CDR3: CASSYTGAGNQPQHF
size: NA
D: TRBD1
J: TRBJ1-5
V: TRBV5-1

DNA: TGTGCCAGCAGCTTGGTAGCGGGTTCCACAGATACGCAGTATTTT
CDR3: CASSLVAGSTDTQYF
size: NA
D: TRBD2
J: TRBJ2-3
V: TRBV7-9

DNA: TGTGCCAGCAGCTTACCCGGAGTCACCGGGGAGCTGTTTTTT
CDR3: CASSLPGVTGELFF
size: NA
D: NA
J: TRBJ2-2
V: TRBV7-3

DNA: TGTGCCAGCAGCCTACAGAAAAACTATGGCTACACCTTC
CDR3: CASSLQKNYGYTF
size: NA
D: NA
J: TRBJ1-2
V: TRBV28

DNA: TGTGCCAGCTCAGAATACACAGGGTGGGATCAGCCCCAGCATTTT
CDR3: CASSEYTGWDQPQHF
size: few
D: NA
J: TRBJ1-5
V: TRBV18

DNA: TGTGCCAGCAGCTTATGGCGGAGCACAGATACGCAGTATTTT
CDR3: CASSLWRSTDTQYF
size: NA
D: NA
J: TRBJ2-3
V: TRBV7-8

DNA: TGTGCCAGCAGTCCCTTACAACGGGACACCGGGGAGCTGTTTTTT
CDR3: CASSPLQRDTGELFF
size: few
D: NA
J: TRBJ2-2
V: TRBV2

DNA: TGTGCCACCAGCAGGGGTACAGGGTTCGGCGGCTACACCTTC
CDR3: CATSRGTGFGGYTF
size: few
D: NA
J: TRBJ1-2
V: TRBV15

DNA: TGCGCCAGCAGCACGGACAGGGGGGGGCGGAACACTGAAGCTTTCTTT
CDR3: CASSTDRGGRNTEAFF
size: few
D: TRBD1
J: TRBJ1-1
V: TRBV5-1

DNA: TGTGCCAGCAGCGACACCGGGACTAGCGGTTACAATGAGCAGTTCTTC
CDR3: CASSDTGTSGYNEQFF
size: NA
D: TRBD2
J: TRBJ2-1
V: TRBV7-2

DNA: TGTGCCACCAGCGCACACCCTCCGAACACTGAAGCTTTCTTT
CDR3: CATSAHPPNTEAFF
size: NA
D: NA
J: TRBJ1-1
V: TRBV15

DNA: TGCGCCAGCAGCTTGGTGGCCAGCGGGGGGCCTTACTCCTACAATGAGCAGTTCTTC
CDR3: CASSLVASGGPYSYNEQFF
size: few
D: TRBD2
J: TRBJ2-1
V: TRBV5-1

DNA: TGTGCCAGCAGTTTGGGTGGAGGCACAGATACGCAGTATTTT
CDR3: CASSLGGGTDTQYF
size: NA
D: NA
J: TRBJ2-3
V: TRBV28

DNA: TGCAGCGTTGGCGCTAGCGGGACGTCCGGGAACACCGGGGAGCTGTTTTTT
CDR3: CSVGASGTSGNTGELFF
size: NA
D: TRBD2
J: TRBJ2-2
V: TRBV29-1

DNA: TGCGCCAGCAGCCAAGATCGGCAGGGAGGGCAGCCCCAGCATTTT
CDR3: CASSQDRQGGQPQHF
size: few
D: NA
J: TRBJ1-5
V: TRBV4-1

DNA: TGTGCCAGCAGCACCGACAGGGTCCAAGAGACCCAGTACTTC
CDR3: CASSTDRVQETQYF
size: NA
D: TRBD1
J: TRBJ2-5
V: TRBV5-4

DNA: TGCAGCGTTGGGCCAGAACAAGCTTTCTTT
CDR3: CSVGPEQAFF
size: NA
D: NA
J: TRBJ1-1
V: TRBV29-1

DNA: TGTGCCAGCAGAAGCGGAGGACCCTACGAGCAGTACTTC
CDR3: CASRSGGPYEQYF
size: few
D: NA
J: TRBJ2-7
V: TRBV6-5

DNA: TGCGCCAGCAGCCCCCGACAGGGTCCCTACGAGCAGTACTTC
CDR3: CASSPRQGPYEQYF
size: NA
D: TRBD1
J: TRBJ2-7
V: TRBV4-1

DNA: TGTGCCAGCAGTTTCTCCTATACCGGTGGCAATCAGCCCCAGCATTTT
CDR3: CASSFSYTGGNQPQHF
size: NA
D: NA
J: TRBJ1-5
V: TRBV28

DNA: TGTGCCAGTAGTATGGGTGTGGGACAGTCCTACGAGCAGTACTTC
CDR3: CASSMGVGQSYEQYF
size: few
D: TRBD1
J: TRBJ2-7
V: TRBV19

DNA: TGTGCCAGCTCACCAACGATGACAGGGGGCAATCAGCCCCAGCATTTT
CDR3: CASSPTMTGGNQPQHF
size: NA
D: TRBD1
J: TRBJ1-5
V: TRBV18